The clone carrying this T cell receptor beta chain has just a few counts. Its cognate antigen is unknown. 13 Jbeta primers and 60 Vbeta primers were used for the PCR. This table comes from immunoSEQ multiplex PCR, and its TCRdb copy is limited to in-frame clones, with some not included. The data contain some 200,000 clones, roughly 74% of them seen just once; the ten biggest clones take up over 1.5%. The donors were healthy bone marrow donors. The germline V gene encodes CDR1 SGHNT and CDR2 YYREEE (reference sequence). The CDR3 spans 15 residues. With 3 bases removed from V and 3 bases from J, the gap between germline ends came to 16 bases. These data are taken from a study of cytomegalovirus exposure and HLA in healthy donors. Points from the study as a whole: In a later analysis, most CMV-associated TCR beta chains appeared HLA-restricted.

This chain joins TRBV5-4 and TRBJ2-7; possible D gene TRBD1, 6 bases. This clonotype was obtained from a woman between 25 and 40 years old in good health and CMV-seronegative. The sequenced sample was PBMCs. Here the CDR3 DNA reads TGTGCCAGCAGCTCACTAGACAGGCTGGACTACGAGCAGTACTTC. It specifies CASSSLDRLDYEQYF.